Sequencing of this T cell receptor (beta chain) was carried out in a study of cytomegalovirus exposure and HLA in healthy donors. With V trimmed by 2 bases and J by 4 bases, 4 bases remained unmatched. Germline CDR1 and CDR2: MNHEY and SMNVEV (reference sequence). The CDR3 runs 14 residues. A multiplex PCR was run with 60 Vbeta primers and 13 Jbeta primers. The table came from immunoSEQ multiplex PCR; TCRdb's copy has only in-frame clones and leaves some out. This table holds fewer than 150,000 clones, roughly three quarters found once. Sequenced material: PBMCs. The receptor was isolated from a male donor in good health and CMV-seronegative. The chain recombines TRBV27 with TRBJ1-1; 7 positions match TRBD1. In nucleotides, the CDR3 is TGTGCCAGCAGTTTACGGGACAGCTCCACTGAAGCTTTCTTT. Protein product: CASSLRDSSTEAFF.